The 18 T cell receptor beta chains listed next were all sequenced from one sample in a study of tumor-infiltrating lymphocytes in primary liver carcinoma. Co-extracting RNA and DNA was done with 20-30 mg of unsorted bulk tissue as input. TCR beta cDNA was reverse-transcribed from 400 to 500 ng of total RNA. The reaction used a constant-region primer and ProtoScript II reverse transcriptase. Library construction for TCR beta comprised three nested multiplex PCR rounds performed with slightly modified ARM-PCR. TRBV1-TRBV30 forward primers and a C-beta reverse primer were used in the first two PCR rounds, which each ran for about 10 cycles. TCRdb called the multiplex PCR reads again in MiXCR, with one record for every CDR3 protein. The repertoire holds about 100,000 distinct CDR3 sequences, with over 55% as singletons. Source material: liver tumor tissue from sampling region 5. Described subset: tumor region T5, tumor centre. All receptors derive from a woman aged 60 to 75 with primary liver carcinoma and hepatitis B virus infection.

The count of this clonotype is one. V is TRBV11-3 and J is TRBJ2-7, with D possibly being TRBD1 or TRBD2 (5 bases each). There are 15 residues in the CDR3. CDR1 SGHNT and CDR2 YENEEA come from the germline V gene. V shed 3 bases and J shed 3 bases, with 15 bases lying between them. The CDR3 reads CASSFSSRDVYEQYF. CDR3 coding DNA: TGTGCCAGCAGCTTCTCCTCCCGGGACGTCTACGAGCAGTACTTC.

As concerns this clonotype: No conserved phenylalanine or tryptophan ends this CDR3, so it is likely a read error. The CDR3 region has the DNA TGTGCCAGCAGTTTCGGGATCAGAGGATGCTACGAGCAGTACTCC. This translates into CASSFGIRGCYEQYS. This chain uses TRBV12-3 or TRBV12-4 with TRBJ2-7; D is possibly TRBD2 (5 bases). Trimming cost V 3 bases and J 3 bases, with 15 bases left between them. The CDR3 loop spans 15 amino acids.

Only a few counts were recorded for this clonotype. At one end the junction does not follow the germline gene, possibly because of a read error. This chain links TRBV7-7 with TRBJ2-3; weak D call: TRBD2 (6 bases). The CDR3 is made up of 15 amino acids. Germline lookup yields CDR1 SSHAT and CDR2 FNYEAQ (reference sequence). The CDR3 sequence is CASSFVPGGIDTQYF. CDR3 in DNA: TGTGCTAGCAGCTTCGTCCCCGGGGGTATAGATACGCAGTATTTT. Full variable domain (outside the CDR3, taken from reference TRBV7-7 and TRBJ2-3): GAGVSQSPRYKVTKRGQDVTLRCDPISSHATLYWYQQALGQGPEFLTYFNYEAQPDKSGLPSDRFSAERPEGSISTLTIQRTEQRDSAMYRCASSFVPGGIDTQYFGPGTRLTVL.

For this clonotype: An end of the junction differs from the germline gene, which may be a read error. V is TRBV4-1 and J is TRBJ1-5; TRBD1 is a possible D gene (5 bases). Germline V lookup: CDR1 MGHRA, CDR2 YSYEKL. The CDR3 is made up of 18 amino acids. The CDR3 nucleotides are TGCGCCAGCAGCCAAGATTTAAAAACAGGAGGGCGCAATGAGCCCCAGCATTTT. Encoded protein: CASSQDLKTGGRNEPQHF.

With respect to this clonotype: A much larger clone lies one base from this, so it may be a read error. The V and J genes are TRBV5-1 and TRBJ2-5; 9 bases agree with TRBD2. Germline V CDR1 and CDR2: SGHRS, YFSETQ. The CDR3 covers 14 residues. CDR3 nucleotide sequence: TGCGGCAGCAGCCCTTCCGGGACTAGCGAGACCCAGTACTTC. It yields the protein CGSSPSGTSETQYF.

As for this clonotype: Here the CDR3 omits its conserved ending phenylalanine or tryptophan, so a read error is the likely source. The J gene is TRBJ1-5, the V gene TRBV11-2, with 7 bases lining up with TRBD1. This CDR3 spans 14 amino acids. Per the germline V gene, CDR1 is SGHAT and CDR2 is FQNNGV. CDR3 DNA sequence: TGTGCCATCAGCTTCACAGGGGATGGTCAACCCCAGCATTCT. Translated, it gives CAISFTGDGQPQHS.

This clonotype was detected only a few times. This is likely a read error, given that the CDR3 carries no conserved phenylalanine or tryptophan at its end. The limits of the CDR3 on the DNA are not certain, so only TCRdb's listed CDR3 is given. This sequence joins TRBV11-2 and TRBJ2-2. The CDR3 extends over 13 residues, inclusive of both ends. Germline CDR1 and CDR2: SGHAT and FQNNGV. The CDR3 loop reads CASNLDRTGEPFL.

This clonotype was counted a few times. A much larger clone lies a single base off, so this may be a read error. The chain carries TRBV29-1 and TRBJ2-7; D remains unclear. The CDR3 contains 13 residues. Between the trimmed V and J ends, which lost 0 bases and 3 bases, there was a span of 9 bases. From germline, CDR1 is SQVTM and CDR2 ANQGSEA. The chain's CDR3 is CSVEDPDGYEQYF. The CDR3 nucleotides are TGCAGCGTTGAAGATCCCGACGGCTACGAGCAGTACTTC.

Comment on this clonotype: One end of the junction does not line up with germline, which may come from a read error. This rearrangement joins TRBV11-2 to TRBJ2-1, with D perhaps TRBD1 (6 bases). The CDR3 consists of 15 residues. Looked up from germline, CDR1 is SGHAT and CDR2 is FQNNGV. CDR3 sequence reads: CASSLPGLWDNEEIF. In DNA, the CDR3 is TGTGCCAGCAGCTTGCCTGGATTATGGGACAATGAGGAGATCTTC.

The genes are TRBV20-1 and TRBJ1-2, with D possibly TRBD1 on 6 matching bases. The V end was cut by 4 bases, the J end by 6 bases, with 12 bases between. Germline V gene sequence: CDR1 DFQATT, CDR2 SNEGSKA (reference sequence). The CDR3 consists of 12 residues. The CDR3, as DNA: TGCAGTGCTACCTCGGGGGGCGATGGCTACACCTTC. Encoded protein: CSATSGGDGYTF.

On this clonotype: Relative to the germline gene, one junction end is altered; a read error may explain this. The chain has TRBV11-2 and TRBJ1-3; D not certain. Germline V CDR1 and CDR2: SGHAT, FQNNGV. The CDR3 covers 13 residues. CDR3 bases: TGTGCCATCAGCTTAGCGGCTGGAAACACCATATATTTT. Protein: CAISLAAGNTIYF. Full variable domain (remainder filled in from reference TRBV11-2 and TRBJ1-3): EAGVAQSPRYKIIEKRQSVAFWCNPISGHATLYWYQQILGQGPKLLIQFQNNGVVDDSQLPKDRFSAERLKGVDSTLKIQPAKLEDSAVYLCAISLAAGNTIYFGEGSWLTVV.

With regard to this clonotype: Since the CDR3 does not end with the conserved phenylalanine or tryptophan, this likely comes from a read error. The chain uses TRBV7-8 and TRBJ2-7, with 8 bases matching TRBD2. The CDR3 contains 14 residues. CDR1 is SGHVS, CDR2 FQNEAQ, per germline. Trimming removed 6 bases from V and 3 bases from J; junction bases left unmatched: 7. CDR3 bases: TGTGCCAGCAGTTCCTGGACTAGCAGCTACGAGCAGTACTTA. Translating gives CASSSWTSSYEQYL.

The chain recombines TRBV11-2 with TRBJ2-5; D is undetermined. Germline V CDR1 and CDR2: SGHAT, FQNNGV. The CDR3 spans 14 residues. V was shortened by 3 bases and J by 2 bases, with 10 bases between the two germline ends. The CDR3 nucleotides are TGTGCCAGCAGCTTGAAGATGTTACAAGAGACCCAGTACTTC. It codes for CASSLKMLQETQYF.

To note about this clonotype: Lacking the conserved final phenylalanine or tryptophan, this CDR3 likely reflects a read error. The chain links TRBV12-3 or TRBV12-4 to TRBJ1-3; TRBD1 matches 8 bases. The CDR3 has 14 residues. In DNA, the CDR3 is TGTGCCGGCAGTTTCCGGGACAGGGGAAACACCATATATTCT. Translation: CAGSFRDRGNTIYS.

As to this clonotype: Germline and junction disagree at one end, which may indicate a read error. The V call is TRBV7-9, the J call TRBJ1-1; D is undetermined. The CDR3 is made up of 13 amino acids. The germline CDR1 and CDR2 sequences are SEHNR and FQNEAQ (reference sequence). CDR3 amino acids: CAGRLMEVGEAFF. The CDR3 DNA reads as TGTGCCGGCAGATTGATGGAAGTCGGTGAAGCTTTCTTT.

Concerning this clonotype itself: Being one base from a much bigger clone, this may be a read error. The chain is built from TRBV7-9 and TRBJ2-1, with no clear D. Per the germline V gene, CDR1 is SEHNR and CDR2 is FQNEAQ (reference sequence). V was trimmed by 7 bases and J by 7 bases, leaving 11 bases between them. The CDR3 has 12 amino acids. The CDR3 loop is CASNPIGNEQFF. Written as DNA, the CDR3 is TGTGCCAGCAACCCCATCGGGAATGAGCAGTTCTTC.

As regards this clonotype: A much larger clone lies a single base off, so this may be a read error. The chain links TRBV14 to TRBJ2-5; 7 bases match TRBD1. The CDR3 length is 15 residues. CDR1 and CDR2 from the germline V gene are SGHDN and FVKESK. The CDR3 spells CVSSLLTGRGETQYF. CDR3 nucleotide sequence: TGTGTCAGCAGCCTCTTGACAGGGAGAGGAGAGACCCAGTACTTC.

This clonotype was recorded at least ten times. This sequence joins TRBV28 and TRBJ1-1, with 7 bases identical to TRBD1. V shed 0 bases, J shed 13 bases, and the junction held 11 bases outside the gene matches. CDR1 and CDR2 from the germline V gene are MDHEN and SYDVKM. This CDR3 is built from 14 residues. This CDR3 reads CASSLWGQQPSGFF. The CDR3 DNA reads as TGTGCCAGCAGTTTATGGGGACAGCAGCCAAGCGGTTTCTTT.